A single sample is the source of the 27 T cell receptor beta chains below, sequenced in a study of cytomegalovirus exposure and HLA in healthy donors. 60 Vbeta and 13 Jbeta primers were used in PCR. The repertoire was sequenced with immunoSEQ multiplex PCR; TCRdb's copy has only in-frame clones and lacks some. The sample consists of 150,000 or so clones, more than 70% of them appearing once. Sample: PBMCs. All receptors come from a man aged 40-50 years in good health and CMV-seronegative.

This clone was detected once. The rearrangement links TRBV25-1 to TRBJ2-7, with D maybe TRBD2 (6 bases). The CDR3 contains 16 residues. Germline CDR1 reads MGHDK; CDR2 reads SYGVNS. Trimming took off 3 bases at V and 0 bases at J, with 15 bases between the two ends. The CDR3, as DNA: TGTGCCAGCAGTGATCGGCGGGGACCGAACTCCTACGAGCAGTACTTC. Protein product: CASSDRRGPNSYEQYF.

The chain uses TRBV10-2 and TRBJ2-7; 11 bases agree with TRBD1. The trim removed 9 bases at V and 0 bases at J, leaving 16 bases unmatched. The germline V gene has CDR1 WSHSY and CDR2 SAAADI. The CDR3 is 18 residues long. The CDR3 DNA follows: TGCGCCAGTCTTACCCAAAGCCGGGACAGGGGGGTCTCCTACGAGCAGTACTTC. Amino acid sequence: CASLTQSRDRGVSYEQYF.

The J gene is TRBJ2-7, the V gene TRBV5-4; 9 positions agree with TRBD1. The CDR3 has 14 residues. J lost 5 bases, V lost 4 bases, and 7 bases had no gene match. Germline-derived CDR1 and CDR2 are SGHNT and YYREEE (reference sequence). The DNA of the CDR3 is TGTGCCAGCAGCGCGGGACAGGGTTCCAACGAGCAGTACTTC. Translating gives CASSAGQGSNEQYF.

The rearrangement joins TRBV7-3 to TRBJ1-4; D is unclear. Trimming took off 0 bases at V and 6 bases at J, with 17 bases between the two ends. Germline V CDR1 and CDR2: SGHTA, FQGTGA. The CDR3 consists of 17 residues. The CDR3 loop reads CASSLTRAAYGDEKLFF. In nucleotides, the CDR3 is TGTGCCAGCAGCTTAACTCGGGCAGCCTACGGGGATGAAAAACTGTTTTTT. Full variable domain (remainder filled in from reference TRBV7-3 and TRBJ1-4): GAGVSQTPSNKVTEKGKYVELRCDPISGHTALYWYRQSLGQGPEFLIYFQGTGAADDSGLPNDRFFAVRPEGSVSTLKIQRTERGDSAVYLCASSLTRAAYGDEKLFFGSGTQLSVL.

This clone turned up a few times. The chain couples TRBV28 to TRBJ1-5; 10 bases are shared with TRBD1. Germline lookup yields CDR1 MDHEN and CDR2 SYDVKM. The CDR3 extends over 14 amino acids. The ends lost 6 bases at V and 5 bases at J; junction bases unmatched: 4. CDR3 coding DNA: TGTGCCAGCAGGGGGGGGACAGGGGATCAGCCCCAGCATTTT. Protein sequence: CASRGGTGDQPQHF.

The DNA of the CDR3 is TGTGCCAGCTCACCGGGCCTCGGGACAGGGGTCAACAATGAGCAGTTCTTC. The encoded protein is CASSPGLGTGVNNEQFF. The chain carries TRBV18 and TRBJ2-1; 10 bases agree with TRBD1. With 3 bases clipped from V and 5 bases from J, the junction kept 10 bases outside the gene matches. CDR1 is KGHSH and CDR2 is LQKENI in the germline V gene. The CDR3 is 17 amino acids. Together with reference TRBV18 and TRBJ2-1, the CDR3 gives the full variable domain: NAGVMQNPRHLVRRRGQEARLRCSPMKGHSHVYWYRQLPEEGLKFMVYLQKENIIDESGMPKERFSAEFPKEGPSILRIQQVVRGDSAAYFCASSPGLGTGVNNEQFFGPGTRLTVL.

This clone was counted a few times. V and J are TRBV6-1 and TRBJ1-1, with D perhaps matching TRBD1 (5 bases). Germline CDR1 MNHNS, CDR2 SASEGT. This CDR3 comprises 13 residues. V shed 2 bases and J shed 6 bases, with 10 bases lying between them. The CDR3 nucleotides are TGTGCCAGCAGTGAAACCAGGGCCTCTGAAGCTTTCTTT. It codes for CASSETRASEAFF.

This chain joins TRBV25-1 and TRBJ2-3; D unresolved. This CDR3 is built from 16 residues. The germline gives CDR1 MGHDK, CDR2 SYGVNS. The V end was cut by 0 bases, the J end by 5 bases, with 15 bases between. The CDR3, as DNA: TGTGCCAGCAGTGAATATACCGGCTCTAGGCAAGATACGCAGTATTTT. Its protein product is CASSEYTGSRQDTQYF.

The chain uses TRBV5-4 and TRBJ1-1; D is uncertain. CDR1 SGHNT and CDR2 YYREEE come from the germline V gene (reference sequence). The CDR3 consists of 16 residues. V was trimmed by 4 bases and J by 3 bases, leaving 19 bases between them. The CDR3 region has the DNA TGTGCCAGCAGCCTTAGACCCGGGAGGGCGGACACTGAAGCTTTCTTT. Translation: CASSLRPGRADTEAFF.

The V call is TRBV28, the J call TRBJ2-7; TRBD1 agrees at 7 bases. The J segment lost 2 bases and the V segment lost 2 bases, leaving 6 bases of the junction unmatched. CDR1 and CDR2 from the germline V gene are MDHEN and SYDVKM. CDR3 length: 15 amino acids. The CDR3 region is CASSLAGDRTYEQYF. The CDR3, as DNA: TGTGCCAGCAGTTTAGCTGGGGACAGAACCTACGAGCAGTACTTC.

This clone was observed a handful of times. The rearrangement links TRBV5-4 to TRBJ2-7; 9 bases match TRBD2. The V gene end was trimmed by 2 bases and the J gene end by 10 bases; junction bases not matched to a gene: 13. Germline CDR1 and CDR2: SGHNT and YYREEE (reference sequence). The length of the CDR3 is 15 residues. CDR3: CASSLRTLAGSQQYF. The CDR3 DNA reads TGTGCCAGCAGCTTACGAACCCTAGCGGGGTCGCAACAGTACTTC.

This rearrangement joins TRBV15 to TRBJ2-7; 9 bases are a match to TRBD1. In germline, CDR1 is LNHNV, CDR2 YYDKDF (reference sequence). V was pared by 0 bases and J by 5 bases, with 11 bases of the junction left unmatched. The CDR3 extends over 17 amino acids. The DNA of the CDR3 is TGTGCCACCAGCAGAGATCCACCGGGACAGGGTATCGACGAGCAGTACTTC. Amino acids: CATSRDPPGQGIDEQYF.

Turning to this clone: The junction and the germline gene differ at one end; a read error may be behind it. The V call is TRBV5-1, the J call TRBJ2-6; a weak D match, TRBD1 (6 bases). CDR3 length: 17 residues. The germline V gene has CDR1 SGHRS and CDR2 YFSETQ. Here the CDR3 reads CASRINQGRSGANVLAF. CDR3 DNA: TGCGCCAGCCGTATAAATCAGGGGCGGTCTGGGGCCAACGTCCTGGCTTTC. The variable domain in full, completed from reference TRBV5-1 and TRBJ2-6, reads KAGVTQTPRYLIKTRGQQVTLSCSPISGHRSVSWYQQTPGQGLQFLFEYFSETQRNKGNFPGRFSGRQFSNSRSEMNVSTLELGDSALYLCASRINQGRSGANVLAFGAGSRLTVL.

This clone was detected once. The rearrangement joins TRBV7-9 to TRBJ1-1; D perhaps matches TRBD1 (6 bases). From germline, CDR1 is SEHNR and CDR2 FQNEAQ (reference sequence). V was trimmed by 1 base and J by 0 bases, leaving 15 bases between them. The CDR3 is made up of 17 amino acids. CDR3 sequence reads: CASSLEWGGGMNTEAFF. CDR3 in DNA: TGTGCCAGCAGCTTAGAGTGGGGGGGCGGAATGAACACTGAAGCTTTCTTT.

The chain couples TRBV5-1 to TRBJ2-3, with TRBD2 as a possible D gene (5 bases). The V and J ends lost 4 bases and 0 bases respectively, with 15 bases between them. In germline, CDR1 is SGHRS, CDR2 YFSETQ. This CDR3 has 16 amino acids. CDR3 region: CASSPEVRDSTDTQYF. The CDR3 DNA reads TGCGCCAGCAGCCCGGAGGTCCGGGATAGCACAGATACGCAGTATTTT.

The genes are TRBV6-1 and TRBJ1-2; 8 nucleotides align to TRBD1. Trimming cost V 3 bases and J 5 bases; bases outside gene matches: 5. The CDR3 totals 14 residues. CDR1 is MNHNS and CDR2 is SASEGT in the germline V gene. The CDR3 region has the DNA TGTGCCAGCAGTGATCGACAGGGGCGATATGGCTACACCTTC. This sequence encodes CASSDRQGRYGYTF.

CDR3 bases: TGTGCCAGCAGCTCCCAAGTTGGACAGGGGGGAAGGCCCCAGCATTTT. This gives the protein CASSSQVGQGGRPQHF. This chain joins TRBV7-2 and TRBJ1-5, with 10 bases matching TRBD1. There are 16 residues in the CDR3. Germline V gives CDR1 SGHTA, CDR2 FQGNSA. J gave up 9 bases and V 4 bases, and 12 bases lay outside the gene matches. Looking up the rest from reference TRBV7-2 and TRBJ1-5 gives the full variable domain: GAGVSQSPSNKVTEKGKDVELRCDPISGHTALYWYRQSLGQGLEFLIYFQGNSAPDKSGLPSDRFSAERTGGSVSTLTIQRTQQEDSAVYLCASSSQVGQGGRPQHFGDGTRLSIL.

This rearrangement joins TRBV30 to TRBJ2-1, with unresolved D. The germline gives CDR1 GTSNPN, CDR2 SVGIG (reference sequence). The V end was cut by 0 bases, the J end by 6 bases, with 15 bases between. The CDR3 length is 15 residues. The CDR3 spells CAWSVESGLGNEQFF. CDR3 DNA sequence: TGTGCCTGGAGTGTAGAGTCAGGATTGGGCAATGAGCAGTTCTTC.

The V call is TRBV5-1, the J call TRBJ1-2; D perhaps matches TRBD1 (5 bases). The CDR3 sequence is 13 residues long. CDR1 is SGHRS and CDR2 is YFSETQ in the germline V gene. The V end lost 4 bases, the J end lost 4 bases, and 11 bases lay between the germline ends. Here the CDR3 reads CASSIDSSYGYTF. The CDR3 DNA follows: TGCGCCAGCAGCATTGACAGCAGCTATGGCTACACCTTC.

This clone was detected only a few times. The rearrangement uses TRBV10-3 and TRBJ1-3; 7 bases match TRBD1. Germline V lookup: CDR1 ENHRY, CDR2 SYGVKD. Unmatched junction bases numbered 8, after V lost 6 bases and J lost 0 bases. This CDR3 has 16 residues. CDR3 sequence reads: CAIRRDSLGSGNTIYF. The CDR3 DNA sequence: TGTGCCATCAGGAGGGACAGTCTTGGCTCTGGAAACACCATATATTTT.

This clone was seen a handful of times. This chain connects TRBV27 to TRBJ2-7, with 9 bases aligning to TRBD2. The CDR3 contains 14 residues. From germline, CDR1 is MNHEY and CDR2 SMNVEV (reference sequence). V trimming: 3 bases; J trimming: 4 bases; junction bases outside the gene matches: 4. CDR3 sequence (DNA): TGTGCCAGCAGTTTTAGCGGGGGTAGGTACGAGCAGTACTTC. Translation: CASSFSGGRYEQYF.

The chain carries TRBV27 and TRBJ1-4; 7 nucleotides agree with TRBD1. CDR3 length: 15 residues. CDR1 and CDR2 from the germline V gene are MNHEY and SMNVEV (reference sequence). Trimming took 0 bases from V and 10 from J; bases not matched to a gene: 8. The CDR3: CASSLSNRGFGKLFF. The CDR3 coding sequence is TGTGCCAGCAGTTTATCAAACAGGGGTTTTGGAAAACTGTTTTTT. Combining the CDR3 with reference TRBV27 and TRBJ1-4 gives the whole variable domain EAQVTQNPRYLITVTGKKLTVTCSQNMNHEYMSWYRQDPGLGLRQIYYSMNVEVTDKGDVPEGYKVSRKEKRNFPLILESPSPNQTSLYFCASSLSNRGFGKLFFGSGTQLSVL.

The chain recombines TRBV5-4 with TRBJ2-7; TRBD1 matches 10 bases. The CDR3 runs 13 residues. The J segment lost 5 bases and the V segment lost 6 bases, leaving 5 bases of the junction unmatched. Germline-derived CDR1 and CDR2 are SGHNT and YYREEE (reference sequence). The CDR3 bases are TGTGCCAGCACCCTGGACAGGGGGGACGAGCAGTACTTC. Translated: CASTLDRGDEQYF.

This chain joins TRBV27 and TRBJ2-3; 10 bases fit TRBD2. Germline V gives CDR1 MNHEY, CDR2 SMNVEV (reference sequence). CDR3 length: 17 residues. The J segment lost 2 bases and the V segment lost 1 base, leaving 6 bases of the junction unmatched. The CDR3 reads CASSLFLAGAYTDTQYF. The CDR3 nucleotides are TGTGCCAGCAGTTTATTTCTAGCGGGGGCCTACACAGATACGCAGTATTTT.

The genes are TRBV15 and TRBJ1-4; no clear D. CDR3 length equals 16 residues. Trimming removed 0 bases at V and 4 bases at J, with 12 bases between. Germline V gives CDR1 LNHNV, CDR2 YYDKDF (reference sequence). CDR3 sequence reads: CATSRDRGALNEKLFF. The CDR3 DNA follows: TGTGCCACCAGCAGAGATCGGGGAGCCCTTAATGAAAAACTGTTTTTT.

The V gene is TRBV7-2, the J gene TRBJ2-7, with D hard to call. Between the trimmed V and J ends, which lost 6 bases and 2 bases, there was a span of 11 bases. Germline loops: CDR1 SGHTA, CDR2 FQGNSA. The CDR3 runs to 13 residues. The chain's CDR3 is CASSRTRTYEQYF. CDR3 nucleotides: TGTGCCAGCAGTAGAACCAGGACCTACGAGCAGTACTTC.

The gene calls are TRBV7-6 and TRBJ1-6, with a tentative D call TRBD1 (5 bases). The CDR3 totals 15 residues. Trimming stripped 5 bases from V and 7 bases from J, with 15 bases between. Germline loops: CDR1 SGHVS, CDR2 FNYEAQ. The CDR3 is CASSPPGRGNSPLHF. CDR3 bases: TGTGCCAGCAGCCCACCGGGGAGGGGAAATTCACCCCTCCACTTT. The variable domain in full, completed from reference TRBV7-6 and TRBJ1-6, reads GAGVSQSPRYKVTKRGQDVALRCDPISGHVSLYWYRQALGQGPEFLTYFNYEAQQDKSGLPNDRFSAERPEGSISTLTIQRTEQRDSAMYRCASSPPGRGNSPLHFGNGTRLTVT.